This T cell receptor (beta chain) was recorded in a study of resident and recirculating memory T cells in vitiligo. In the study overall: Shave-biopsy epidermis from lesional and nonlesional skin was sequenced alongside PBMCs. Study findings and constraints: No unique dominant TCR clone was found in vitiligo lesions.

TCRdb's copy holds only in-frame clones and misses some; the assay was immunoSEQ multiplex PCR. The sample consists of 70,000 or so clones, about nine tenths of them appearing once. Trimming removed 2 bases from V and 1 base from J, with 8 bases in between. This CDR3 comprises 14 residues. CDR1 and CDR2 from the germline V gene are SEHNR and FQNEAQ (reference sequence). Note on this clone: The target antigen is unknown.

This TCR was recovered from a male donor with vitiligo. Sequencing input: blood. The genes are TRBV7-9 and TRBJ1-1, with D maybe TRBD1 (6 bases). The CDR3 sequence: CASSLIGGNTEAFF. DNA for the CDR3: TGTGCCAGCAGCTTAATAGGGGGGAACACTGAAGCTTTCTTT.